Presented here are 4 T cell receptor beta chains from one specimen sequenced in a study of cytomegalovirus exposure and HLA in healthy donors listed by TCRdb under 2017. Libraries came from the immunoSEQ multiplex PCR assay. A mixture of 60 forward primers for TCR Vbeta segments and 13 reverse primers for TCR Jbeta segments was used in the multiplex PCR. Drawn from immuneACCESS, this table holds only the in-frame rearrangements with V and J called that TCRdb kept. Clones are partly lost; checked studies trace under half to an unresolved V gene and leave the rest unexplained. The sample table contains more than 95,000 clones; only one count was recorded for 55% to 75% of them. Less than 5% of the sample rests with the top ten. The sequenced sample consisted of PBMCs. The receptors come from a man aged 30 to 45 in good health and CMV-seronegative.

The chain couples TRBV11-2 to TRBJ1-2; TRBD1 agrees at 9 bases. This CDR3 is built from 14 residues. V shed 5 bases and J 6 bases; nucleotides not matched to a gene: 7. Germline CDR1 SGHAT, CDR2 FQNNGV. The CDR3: CASSAGQGINGYTF. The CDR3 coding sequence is TGTGCCAGCAGCGCGGGACAGGGAATAAATGGCTACACCTTC.

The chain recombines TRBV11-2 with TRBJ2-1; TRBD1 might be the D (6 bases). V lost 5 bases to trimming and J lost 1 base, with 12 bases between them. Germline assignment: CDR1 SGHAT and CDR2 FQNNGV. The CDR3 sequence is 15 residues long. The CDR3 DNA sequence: TGTGCCAGCAGCCTCGGGCAGGGGTCCTACAATGAGCAGTTCTTC. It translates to CASSLGQGSYNEQFF.

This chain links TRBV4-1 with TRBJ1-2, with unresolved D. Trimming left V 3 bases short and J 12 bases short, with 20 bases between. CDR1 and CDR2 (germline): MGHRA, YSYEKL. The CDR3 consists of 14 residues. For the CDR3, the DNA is TGCGCCAGCAGCCACGTAGCCGTACTCGTCCTCCACACCTTC. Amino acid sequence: CASSHVAVLVLHTF.

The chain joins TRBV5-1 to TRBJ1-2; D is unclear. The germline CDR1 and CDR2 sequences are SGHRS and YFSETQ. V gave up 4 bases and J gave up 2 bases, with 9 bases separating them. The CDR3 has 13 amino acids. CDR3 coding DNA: TGCGCCAGCAGCCTCAGAGGAAACTATGGCTACACCTTC. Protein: CASSLRGNYGYTF.